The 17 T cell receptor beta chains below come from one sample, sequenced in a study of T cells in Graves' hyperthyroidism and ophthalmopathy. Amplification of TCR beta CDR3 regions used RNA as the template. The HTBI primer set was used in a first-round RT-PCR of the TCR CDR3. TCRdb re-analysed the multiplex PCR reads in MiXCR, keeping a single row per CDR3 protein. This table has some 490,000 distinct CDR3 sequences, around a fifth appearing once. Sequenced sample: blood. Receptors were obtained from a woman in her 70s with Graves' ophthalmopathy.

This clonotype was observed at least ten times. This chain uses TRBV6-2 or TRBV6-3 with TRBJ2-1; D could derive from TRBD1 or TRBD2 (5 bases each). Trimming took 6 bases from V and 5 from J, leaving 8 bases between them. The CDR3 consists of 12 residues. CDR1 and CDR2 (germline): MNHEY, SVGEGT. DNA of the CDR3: TGTGCCAGCAGCCGAGGGGACAATGAGCAGTTCTTC. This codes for CASSRGDNEQFF.

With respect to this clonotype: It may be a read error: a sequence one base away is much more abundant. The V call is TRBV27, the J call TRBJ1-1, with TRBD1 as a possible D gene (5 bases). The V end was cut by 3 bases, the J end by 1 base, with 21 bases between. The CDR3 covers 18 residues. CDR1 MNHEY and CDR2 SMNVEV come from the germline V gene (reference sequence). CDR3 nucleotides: TGTGCCAGCAGTTTTTGTCCACTCCTCGGAGGACAGAACACTGAAGCTTTCTTT. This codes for CASSFCPLLGGQNTEAFF.

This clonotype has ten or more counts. CDR3 residues: CAWSLGAITEAFF. The CDR3 DNA is TGTGCCTGGAGTCTCGGGGCGATCACTGAAGCTTTCTTT. The chain carries TRBV30 and TRBJ1-1; tentatively, D is TRBD1 (5 bases). The CDR3 loop spans 13 amino acids. V was cut by 2 bases and J by 4 bases, with 11 bases left in between. Germline lookup yields CDR1 GTSNPN and CDR2 SVGIG (reference sequence).

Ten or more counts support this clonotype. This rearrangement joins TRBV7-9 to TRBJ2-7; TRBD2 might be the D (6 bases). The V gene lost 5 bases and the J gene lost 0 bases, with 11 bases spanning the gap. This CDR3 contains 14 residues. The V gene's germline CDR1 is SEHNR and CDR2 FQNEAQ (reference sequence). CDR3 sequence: CASSPGRDSYEQYF. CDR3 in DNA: TGTGCCAGCAGCCCAGGGCGGGACTCCTACGAGCAGTACTTC.

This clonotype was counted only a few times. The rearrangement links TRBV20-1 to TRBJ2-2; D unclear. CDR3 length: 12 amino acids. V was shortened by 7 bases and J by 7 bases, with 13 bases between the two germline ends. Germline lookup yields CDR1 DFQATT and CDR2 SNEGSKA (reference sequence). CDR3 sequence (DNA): TGCAGTGTTCCTACTCGGGTCGGGGAGCTGTTTTTT. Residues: CSVPTRVGELFF.

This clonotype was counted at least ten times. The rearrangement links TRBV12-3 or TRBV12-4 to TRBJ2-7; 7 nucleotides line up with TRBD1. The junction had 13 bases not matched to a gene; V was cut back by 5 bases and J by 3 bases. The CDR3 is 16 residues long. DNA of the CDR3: TGTGCCAGCAGTCCCCGGACAGGCGCTACCTTCTACGAGCAGTACTTC. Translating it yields CASSPRTGATFYEQYF.

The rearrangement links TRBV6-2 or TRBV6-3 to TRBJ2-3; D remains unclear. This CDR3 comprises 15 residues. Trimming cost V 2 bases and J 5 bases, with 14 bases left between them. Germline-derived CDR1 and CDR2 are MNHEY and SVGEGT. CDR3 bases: TGTGCCAGCAGTTACAGTGGGATGTTGGGAGATACGCAGTATTTT. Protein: CASSYSGMLGDTQYF.

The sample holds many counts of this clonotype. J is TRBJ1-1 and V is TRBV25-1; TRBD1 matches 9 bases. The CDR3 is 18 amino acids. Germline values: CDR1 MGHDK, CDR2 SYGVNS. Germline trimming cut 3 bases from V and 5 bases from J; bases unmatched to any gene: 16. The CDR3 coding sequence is TGTGCCAGCAGTGATCAAGTTAGTACAGGGGGCGTAGGAACTGAAGCTTTCTTT. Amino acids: CASSDQVSTGGVGTEAFF. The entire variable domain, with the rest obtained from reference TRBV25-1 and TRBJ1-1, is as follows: EADIYQTPRYLVIGTGKKITLECSQTMGHDKMYWYQQDPGMELHLIHYSYGVNSTEKGDLSSESTVSRIRTEHFPLTLESARPSHTSQYLCASSDQVSTGGVGTEAFFGQGTRLTVV.

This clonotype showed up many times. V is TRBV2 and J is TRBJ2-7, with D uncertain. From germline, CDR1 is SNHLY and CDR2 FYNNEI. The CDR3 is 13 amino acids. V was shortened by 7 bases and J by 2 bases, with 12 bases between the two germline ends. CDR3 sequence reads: CASKRVPTYEQYF. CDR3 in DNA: TGTGCCAGCAAACGGGTCCCTACCTACGAGCAGTACTTC. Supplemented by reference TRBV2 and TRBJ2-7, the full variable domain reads EPEVTQTPSHQVTQMGQEVILRCVPISNHLYFYWYRQILGQKVEFLVSFYNNEISEKSEIFDDQFSVERPDGSNFTLKIRSTKLEDSAMYFCASKRVPTYEQYFGPGTRLTVT.

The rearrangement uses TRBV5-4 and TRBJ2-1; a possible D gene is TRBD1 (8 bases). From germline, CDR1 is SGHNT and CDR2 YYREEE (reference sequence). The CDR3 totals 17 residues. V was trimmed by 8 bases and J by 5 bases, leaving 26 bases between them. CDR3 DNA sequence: TGTGCCAGTGGGACAGGAGGATTAGGGGGGGCGGACAATGAGCAGTTCTTC. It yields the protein CASGTGGLGGADNEQFF.

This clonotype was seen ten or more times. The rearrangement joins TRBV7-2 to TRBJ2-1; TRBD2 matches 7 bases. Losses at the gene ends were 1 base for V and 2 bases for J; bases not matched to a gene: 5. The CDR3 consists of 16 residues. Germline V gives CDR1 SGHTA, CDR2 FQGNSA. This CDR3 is CASSLVGGRAYNEQFF. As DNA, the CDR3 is TGTGCCAGCAGCTTAGTCGGGGGGAGAGCCTACAATGAGCAGTTCTTC.

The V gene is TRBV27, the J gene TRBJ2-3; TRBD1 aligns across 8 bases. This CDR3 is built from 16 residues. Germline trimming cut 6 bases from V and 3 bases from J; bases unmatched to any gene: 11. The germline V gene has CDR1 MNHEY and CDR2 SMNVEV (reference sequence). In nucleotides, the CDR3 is TGTGCCAGCAGCCAGGGGGCGGGCGGAGAGACAGATACGCAGTATTTT. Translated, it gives CASSQGAGGETDTQYF.

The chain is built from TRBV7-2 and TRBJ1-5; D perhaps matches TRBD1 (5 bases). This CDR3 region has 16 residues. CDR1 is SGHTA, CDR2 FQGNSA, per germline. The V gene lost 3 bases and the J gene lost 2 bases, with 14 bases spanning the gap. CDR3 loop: CASSFHRGGGNQPQHF. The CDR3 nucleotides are TGTGCCAGCAGCTTCCATAGGGGAGGGGGCAATCAGCCCCAGCATTTT.

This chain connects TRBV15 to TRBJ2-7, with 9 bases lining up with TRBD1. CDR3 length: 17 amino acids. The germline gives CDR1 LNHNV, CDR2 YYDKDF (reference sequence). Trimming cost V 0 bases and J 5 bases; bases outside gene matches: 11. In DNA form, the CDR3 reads TGTGCCACCAGCAGAGAAAATCGACACAGGGGGCGGGACGAGCAGTACTTC. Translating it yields CATSRENRHRGRDEQYF.

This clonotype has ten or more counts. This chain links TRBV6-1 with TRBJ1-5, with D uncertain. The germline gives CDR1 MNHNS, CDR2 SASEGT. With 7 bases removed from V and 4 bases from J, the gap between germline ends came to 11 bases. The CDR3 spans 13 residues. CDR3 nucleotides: TGTGCCAGCACTGGCAGCAGAAATCAGCCCCAGCATTTT. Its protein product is CASTGSRNQPQHF.

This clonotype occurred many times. The CDR3 nucleotides read TGTGCCAGCAGGAGGGGGCGGGAGACCCAGTACTTC. Its protein product is CASRRGRETQYF. The gene calls are TRBV6-1 and TRBJ2-5; 7 nucleotides line up with TRBD1. V dropped 6 bases and J dropped 5; count of bases not matched to a gene: 3. The CDR3 spans 12 residues. Germline CDR1 is MNHNS and CDR2 is SASEGT.

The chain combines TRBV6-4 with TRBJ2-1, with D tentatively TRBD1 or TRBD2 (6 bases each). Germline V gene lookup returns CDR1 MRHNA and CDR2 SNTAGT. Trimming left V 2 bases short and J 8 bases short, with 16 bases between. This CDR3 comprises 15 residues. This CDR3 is CASSDEGGIGYEQFF. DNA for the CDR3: TGTGCCAGCAGTGACGAGGGGGGCATCGGCTATGAGCAGTTCTTC.